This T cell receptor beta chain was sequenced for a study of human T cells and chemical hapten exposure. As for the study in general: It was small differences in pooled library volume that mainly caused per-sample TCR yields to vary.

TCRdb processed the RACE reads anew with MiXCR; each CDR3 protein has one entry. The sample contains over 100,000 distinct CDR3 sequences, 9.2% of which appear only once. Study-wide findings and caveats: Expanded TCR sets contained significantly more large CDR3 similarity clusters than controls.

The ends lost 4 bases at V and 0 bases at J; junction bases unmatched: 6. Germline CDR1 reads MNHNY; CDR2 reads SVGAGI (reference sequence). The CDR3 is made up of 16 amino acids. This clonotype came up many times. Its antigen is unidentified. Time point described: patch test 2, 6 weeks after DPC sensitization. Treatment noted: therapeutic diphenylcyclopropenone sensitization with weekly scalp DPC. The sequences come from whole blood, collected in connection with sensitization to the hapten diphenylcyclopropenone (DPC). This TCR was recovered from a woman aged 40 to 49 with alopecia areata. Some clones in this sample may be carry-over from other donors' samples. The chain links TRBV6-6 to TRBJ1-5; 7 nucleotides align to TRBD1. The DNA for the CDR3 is TGTGCCAGCAGTTGGGGGACAGCATCTAGCAATCAGCCCCAGCATTTT. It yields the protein CASSWGTASSNQPQHF.